This TCR beta chain was sequenced during a study of PD-1 blockade in classical Hodgkin lymphoma. The time point here: cycle 4 day 1 (C4D1), after 6 weeks of nivolumab. Each patient relapsed following autologous stem cell transplantation, and prior brentuximab vedotin exposure differed. Findings and limits, study-wide: Reports indicated that newly diagnosed patients had lower baseline TCR diversity than healthy donors did.

The J segment lost 2 bases and the V segment lost 3 bases, leaving 12 bases of the junction unmatched. CDR1 is SGDLS and CDR2 is YYNGEE in the germline V gene. CDR3 size: 17 residues. As for this clone: Antigen specificity is unknown.

Profiled with immunoSEQ multiplex PCR; TCRdb holds only in-frame clones, not every one. The table shows 43,000 or so clones, with over 75% occurring only once. This TCR came from a human donor with classical Hodgkin lymphoma. This sequence joins TRBV9 and TRBJ2-7; 9 bases align to TRBD2. The specimen was peripheral blood mononuclear cells (PBMCs), collected before the fourth cycle of nivolumab. The CDR3 spells CASSAPRNSGGTYEQYF. The DNA of the CDR3 is TGTGCCAGCAGCGCCCCACGAAATAGCGGGGGTACCTACGAGCAGTACTTC.